The T cell receptor (beta chain) described here comes from a study of CD8 T cells in ankylosing spondylitis. Study outcomes and limitations: One TCR beta motif, made up of roughly eight highly homologous variants, appeared characteristic of ankylosing spondylitis blood. Reactive arthritis synovial fluid and blood previously showed some of these motif variants.

The length of the CDR3 is 18 residues. The germline gives CDR1 DFQATT, CDR2 SNEGSKA (reference sequence). V lost 2 bases, J lost 2 bases, and 19 bases lay in between. TCRdb processed the 5' RACE reads anew with MiXCR; each CDR3 protein has one entry. The sample gives 800,000 to 900,000 distinct CDR3 sequences, about 12% of which show up once; about 0.5% is in the top ten. This clonotype has a handful of counts. Its antigen is as yet unknown. Sequences were obtained from blood, either unsorted or a sorted T cell fraction (not recorded which). The chain links TRBV20-1 to TRBJ2-6; the D gene could be TRBD1 or TRBD2 (6 bases each). The receptor comes from a male donor with ankylosing spondylitis. The CDR3: CSARNSRLGGTGANVLTF. The CDR3 DNA is TGCAGTGCTAGAAACAGCAGGTTGGGGGGCACTGGGGCCAACGTCCTGACTTTC.